Described below is a single TCR beta chain sequence and its context. This clonotype was observed many times. Its antigen is unknown. Base qualities are not recorded, but no much larger clone differs from it by a single base. Stable Graves' hyperthyroidism was defined as the absence of progression to ophthalmopathy over 18 months of follow-up. Hyperthyroidism patients were newly diagnosed, with disease duration under 2 months, and aged 18 to 65 years. Patients with uncontrolled infections, other autoimmune diseases, pregnancy or lactation were excluded. Diagnoses were based on clinical symptoms, serum thyroxine and TRAb, thyroid ultrasound and orbital computed tomography. Ficoll-Paque density gradient centrifugation was used to isolate PBMCs from approximately 10 ml of fresh peripheral blood. Total RNA was extracted with Trizol reagent, and quality was checked on an Agilent 2100 Bioanalyzer. V is clipped by 3 bases and J by 6 bases, and the sequence between their germline boundaries is 10 bases long. The germline V gene sets CDR1 to SGHVS and CDR2 to FQNEAQ. The CDR3 measures 13 amino acids from cysteine to phenylalanine. The read is trimmed to its CDR3 DNA, 39 bases read in frame from base 1.

The TCR beta CDR3 regions were amplified from RNA transcripts. For the first round of RT-PCR on the TCR CDR3, the HTBI primer set was used together with the Qiagen OneStep RT-PCR kit. Libraries were constructed in a second round of multiplex PCR, after which size selection and purification were carried out. Libraries were sequenced paired-end with 100 bp reads on an Illumina HiSeq2000. As for the original processing: SOAPnuke was used to process the raw data, with reads discarded if the reads contained adapters or uncalled bases, had a mean Phred below 15, or lacked an exact constant-primer or identifier match. COPE v1.2.5 was used to merge the high-quality paired reads, and each unique nucleotide sequence was defined as a clonotype. Clonotypes were aligned to IMGT TRBV, TRBD and TRBJ reference segments using MiTCR v1.1. Analysis was restricted to V-J combinations with a frequency above 0.0001, which covered roughly 99% of repertoires. The TCS score was defined as the ratio of F50 (clonal expansion) to E x V (chaos), calculated using BLOSUM62-based TCRdist between CDR3 peptides within each V-J. Welch's t-statistics and random forest reduced some 510 V-J features to 13, which were used in a naive Bayes classifier (R e1071). TCRdb trimmed public reads at Q25 via fastp, called clones via MiXCR and kept in-frame beta chains. Rows merge per CDR3 protein into single entries with the most common DNA and genes. TCRdb assigned the V and J calls; the authors' analysis was not used. This sample comprises hundreds of thousands of distinct CDR3 sequences, around 15% of them detected only once. The ten largest clones add up to 3% to 4.5% of the sample.

The data are from a study of T cells in Graves' hyperthyroidism and ophthalmopathy (dated by TCRdb to between 2018 and 2021). Describing the broader study: Peripheral blood samples were taken at the time of initial diagnosis, prior to any treatment. To identify TCR V-J signatures that set the groups apart, the researchers used a discovery cohort of about a hundred patients, made up of 43 with Graves' ophthalmopathy and about 60 with stable Graves' hyperthyroidism. An independent validation cohort of fewer than 20 hyperthyroidism patients and about 16 patients who later progressed to ophthalmopathy tested prospective prediction of ophthalmopathy. The 100 discovery patients were randomly split 7:3 into training and test sets. The study also compared thyroid tissue and blood T-cell repertoires from about 6 Graves' hyperthyroidism patients. After sampling, hyperthyroidism patients received methimazole starting at 30 mg daily, and ophthalmopathy patients received high-dose intravenous methylprednisolone. TCR Vbeta CDR3 sequencing of roughly 140 peripheral blood samples (approximately 44 ophthalmopathy, 75 to 85 hyperthyroidism and roughly 17 progressor patients) is reported in the paper.

What the research found in general, with its limitations: In validation, the model predicted progression to ophthalmopathy with 60% to 71% sensitivity and less than 75% specificity, a median of about 6.7 months before onset. Sample size was not statistically predetermined, and investigators were not blinded to group allocation. In cross-validation, a model built on a 13 V-J signature told ophthalmopathy apart from stable hyperthyroidism with just under 90% sensitivity and about 81% specificity, and in testing the same model reached 80%/75%. Most expanded thyroid clonotypes (frequency above 0.001) were also detected in blood, a finding suggesting that blood repertoires may reflect thyroid immune responses.

The receptor chain draws on TRBV7-8 and TRBJ2-3; the D gene lacks a confident call. Material for sequencing was blood. The sequence was obtained from a young woman with Graves' hyperthyroidism. This receptor has the CDR3 CASSLVVGDTQYF. The nucleotides read TGTGCCAGCAGCTTGGTAGTTGGGGATACGCAGTATTTT.